The 12 T cell receptor beta chains below all came from one sample that was sequenced in a study of T cells expressing NK-cell markers. TCRdb re-called the 5' RACE reads and catalogs CDR3 proteins one per entry, DNA excluded. This sample's table reports some 600,000 distinct CDR3 sequences. Sequenced sample: blood T cells: a sorted CD56 or NKG2C T cell subset, CD4+ or CD8+ T cells, or bulk PBMC T cells (not recorded which). The source of these receptors is a man aged 18 to 35 in good health.

The rearrangement joins TRBV10-3 to TRBJ2-2; TCRdb lists TRBD2, though no DNA is available to test this call. This CDR3 region has 12 residues. Germline assignment: CDR1 ENHRY and CDR2 SYGVKD. Here the CDR3 reads CAVPSSSGELFF.

This chain uses TRBV10-2 with TRBJ2-1; absent DNA, TCRdb's TRBD2 call cannot be checked. The CDR3 is 17 amino acids. Germline CDR1 WSHSY, CDR2 SAAADI. The CDR3 here is CASSVGGLGSSYNEQFF.

This chain links TRBV29-1 with TRBJ2-2; the D call from TCRdb, TRBD1, cannot be confirmed without DNA. Germline assignment: CDR1 SQVTM and CDR2 ANQGSEA. This CDR3 contains 12 residues. The CDR3 loop is CSGGGSPGELFF.

This sequence joins TRBV6-2 or TRBV6-3 and TRBJ2-3; TCRdb designates TRBD2, a call that cannot be tested without DNA. The germline V gene has CDR1 MNHEY and CDR2 SVGEGT. CDR3 length: 22 residues. Here the CDR3 reads CASSYPVRELAVTHPSTDTQYF.

This chain links TRBV9 with TRBJ2-7; TCRdb gives TRBD2 as the D gene, but with no DNA this cannot be confirmed. This CDR3 contains 15 residues. Germline loops: CDR1 SGDLS, CDR2 YYNGEE. The CDR3 spells CASSPPGGLEYEQYF.

This chain uses TRBV2 with TRBJ2-3; no DNA is available, so the TRBD2 call from TCRdb remains unchecked. This CDR3 is 15 amino acids long. The germline V gene has CDR1 SNHLY and CDR2 FYNNEI. CDR3: CAQRRWILGTDTQYF.

CDR3 sequence reads: CASRDGPNEQFF. The chain has TRBV7-9 and TRBJ2-1; TCRdb gives TRBD2 as the D gene, but with no DNA this cannot be confirmed. CDR3 length: 12 amino acids. Germline V gene data show CDR1 as SEHNR and CDR2 as FQNEAQ (reference sequence).

This chain connects TRBV5-5 to TRBJ1-3. The CDR3 length is 15 residues. The germline V gene has CDR1 SGHKS and CDR2 YYEKEE (reference sequence). The CDR3 spells CASSLSLQSGNTIYF.

V usage is TRBV5-1 and J usage is TRBJ2-2. The CDR3 spans 16 residues. Germline V gene data show CDR1 as SGHRS and CDR2 as YFSETQ. CDR3 sequence: CASSLASVGNTGELFF.

CDR3 sequence: CASTQTRIGTEAFF. This rearrangement joins TRBV12-3 or TRBV12-4 to TRBJ1-1. There are 14 residues in the CDR3.

The chain couples TRBV2 to TRBJ1-2; TCRdb proposes TRBD1, but this gene call is untestable without DNA. The germline CDR1 and CDR2 sequences are SNHLY and FYNNEI. The length of the CDR3 is 12 residues. The CDR3 loop reads CASRIQGSGYTF.

The CDR3 loop is CASSLGDSKNIQYF. The chain links TRBV5-1 to TRBJ2-4. The CDR3 is made up of 14 amino acids. Germline assignment: CDR1 SGHRS and CDR2 YFSETQ.